This TCR beta chain is drawn from a study of blood T cell repertoires in COVID-19. Assay used: immunoSEQ multiplex PCR; TCRdb lists only in-frame clones, some missing. The repertoire includes roughly 73,000 clones, about 88% of them detected once, and around 2.7% sits in the top ten. From germline, CDR1 is LGHNA and CDR2 YNFKEQ. V lost 1 base, J lost 3 bases, and 13 bases lay in between. The CDR3 contains 15 residues. This receptor was identified in a man between 65 and 85 years old with active or convalescent COVID-19. Sequencing was done on a sample of peripheral blood. The chain carries TRBV4-2 and TRBJ2-7; TRBD1 might be the D (6 bases). Here the CDR3 DNA reads TGTGCCAGCAGCCAAGTCTGGGACACAGTCTACGAGCAGTACTTC. Amino acid sequence: CASSQVWDTVYEQYF.